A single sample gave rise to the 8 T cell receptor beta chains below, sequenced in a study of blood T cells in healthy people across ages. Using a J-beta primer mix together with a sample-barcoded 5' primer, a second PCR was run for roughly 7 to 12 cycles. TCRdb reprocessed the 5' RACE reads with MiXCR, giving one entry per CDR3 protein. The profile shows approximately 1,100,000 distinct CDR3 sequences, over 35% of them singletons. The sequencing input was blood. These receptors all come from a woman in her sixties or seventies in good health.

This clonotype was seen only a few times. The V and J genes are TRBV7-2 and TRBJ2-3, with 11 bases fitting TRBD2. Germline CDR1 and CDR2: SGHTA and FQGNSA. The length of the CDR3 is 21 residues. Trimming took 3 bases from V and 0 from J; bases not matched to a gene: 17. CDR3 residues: CASSLSGSHARLAGSTDTQYF. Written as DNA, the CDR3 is TGTGCCAGCAGCTTGTCGGGGAGCCACGCCCGACTAGCGGGGAGCACAGATACGCAGTATTTT.

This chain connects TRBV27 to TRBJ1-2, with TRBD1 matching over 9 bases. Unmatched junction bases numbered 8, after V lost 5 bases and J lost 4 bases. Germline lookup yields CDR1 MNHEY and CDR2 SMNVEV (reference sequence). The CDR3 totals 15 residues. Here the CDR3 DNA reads TGTGCCAGCAGTCTTGACAGGGGGATTGGCTATGGCTACACCTTC. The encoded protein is CASSLDRGIGYGYTF.

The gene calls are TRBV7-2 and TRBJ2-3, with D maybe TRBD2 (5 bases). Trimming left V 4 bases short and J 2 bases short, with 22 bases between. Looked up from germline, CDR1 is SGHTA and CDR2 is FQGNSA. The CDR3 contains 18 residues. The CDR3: CASSSPVTERIYTDTQYF. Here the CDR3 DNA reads TGTGCCAGCAGCTCCCCCGTCACGGAGCGGATCTACACAGATACGCAGTATTTT. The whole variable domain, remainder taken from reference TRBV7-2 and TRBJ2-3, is GAGVSQSPSNKVTEKGKDVELRCDPISGHTALYWYRQSLGQGLEFLIYFQGNSAPDKSGLPSDRFSAERTGGSVSTLTIQRTQQEDSAVYLCASSSPVTERIYTDTQYFGPGTRLTVL.

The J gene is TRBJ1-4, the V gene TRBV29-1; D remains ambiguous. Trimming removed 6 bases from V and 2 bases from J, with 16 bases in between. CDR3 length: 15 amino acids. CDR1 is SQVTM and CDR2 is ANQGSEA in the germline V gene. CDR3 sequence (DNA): TGCAGCGTCGTGGTTCAGGCGGGTACTAATGAAAAACTGTTTTTT. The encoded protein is CSVVVQAGTNEKLFF.

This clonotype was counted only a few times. CDR3 nucleotides: TGTGCCACCAGGGGTCGGGGTGATACGCAGTATTTT. This gives the protein CATRGRGDTQYF. The chain couples TRBV15 to TRBJ2-3; TRBD2 is a possible D gene (5 bases). The CDR3 covers 12 residues. Trimming removed 6 bases from V and 6 bases from J, with 10 bases in between. The V gene's germline CDR1 is LNHNV and CDR2 YYDKDF (reference sequence).

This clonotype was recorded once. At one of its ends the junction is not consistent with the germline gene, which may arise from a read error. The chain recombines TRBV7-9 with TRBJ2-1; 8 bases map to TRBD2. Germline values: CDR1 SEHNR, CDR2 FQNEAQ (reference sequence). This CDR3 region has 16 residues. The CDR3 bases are TGTGCCAGCAGCCCCCCCAGCGGGAGCTCCCACAATGAGCAGTTCTTC. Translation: CASSPPSGSSHNEQFF.

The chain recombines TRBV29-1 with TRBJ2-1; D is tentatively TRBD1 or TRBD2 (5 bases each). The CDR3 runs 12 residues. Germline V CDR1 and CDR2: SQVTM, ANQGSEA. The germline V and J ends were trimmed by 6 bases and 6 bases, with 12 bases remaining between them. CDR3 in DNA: TGCAGCGTCACCGGGGACCGCAATGAGCAGTTCTTC. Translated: CSVTGDRNEQFF.

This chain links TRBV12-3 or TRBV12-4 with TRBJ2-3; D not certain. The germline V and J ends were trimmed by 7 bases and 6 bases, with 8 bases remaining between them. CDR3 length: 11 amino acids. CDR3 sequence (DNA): TGTGCCAGCACCCTTGGGGATACGCAGTATTTT. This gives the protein CASTLGDTQYF.